This is a list of T cell receptor beta chains from one sample in a study of CD8+CD57+ T cells in acquired aplastic anemia. MiXCR was run by TCRdb on the reads, yielding one entry per CDR3 protein. The table records about 190,000 distinct CDR3 sequences, nearly 50% of them present only once. The sample consisted of sorted CD4+, CD8+, or CD8+CD57+ T cells (not recorded which) from PBMCs. The origin of the receptors is a human donor with aplastic anemia. Both conserved end residues are part of each CDR3. D genes are given only for firm matches. Clone size is given for some rows only: seen once, a few or many times, or a class if the clone is expanded.

V	D	size	J	CDR3	DNA
TRBV5-1	NA	many	TRBJ2-1	CASSSTTSSYNEQFF	TGCGCCAGCAGCTCCACCACCAGCTCCTACAATGAGCAGTTCTTC
TRBV27	NA	NA	TRBJ2-3	CASKRAGPSTDTQYF	TGTGCCAGCAAGAGGGCAGGGCCCAGCACAGATACGCAGTATTTT
TRBV2	NA	many	TRBJ1-3	CASSGARGNTIYF	TGTGCCAGCAGTGGAGCGCGAGGAAACACCATATATTTT
TRBV10-2	TRBD1	NA	TRBJ2-5	CASGGQNAQETQYF	TGCGCCAGCGGGGGACAGAATGCACAAGAGACCCAGTACTTC
TRBV20-1	NA	many	TRBJ1-6	CSARVGRGPYNSPLHF	TGCAGTGCTAGAGTGGGGAGGGGTCCCTATAATTCACCCCTCCACTTT
TRBV24-1	TRBD1	many	TRBJ2-2	CATSAQGAGGTGELFF	TGTGCCACCAGTGCCCAGGGGGCTGGGGGAACCGGGGAGCTGTTTTTT
TRBV12-3/TRBV12-4	NA	NA	TRBJ2-3	CASSVTGTPDTQYF	TGTGCCAGCAGTGTCACCGGGACACCAGATACGCAGTATTTT
TRBV19	NA	NA	TRBJ1-1	CASSMGPSTEAFF	TGTGCCAGTAGTATGGGGCCAAGCACTGAAGCTTTCTTT
TRBV24-1	TRBD1	many	TRBJ2-2	CATRTPDRGRTGELFF	TGTGCCACCAGAACCCCTGACAGGGGGCGCACCGGGGAGCTGTTTTTT
TRBV6-1	TRBD2	NA	TRBJ2-2	CASRLGGSTGELFF	TGTGCCAGCAGGCTAGGCGGGAGCACCGGGGAGCTGTTTTTT
TRBV2	TRBD1	medium-sized	TRBJ2-7	CATRQGVGEQYF	TGTGCCACTAGACAGGGGGTGGGGGAGCAGTACTTC
TRBV19	NA	once	TRBJ2-3	CAPPPGSTGPTQYF	TGTGCCCCCCCCCCGGGGTCTACCGGACCTACGCAGTATTTT
TRBV19	TRBD1	NA	TRBJ1-2	CASRDRGGYGYTF	TGTGCCAGCCGGGACAGGGGAGGGTATGGCTACACCTTC
TRBV10-2	NA	NA	TRBJ1-2	CASSESPLGGGYTF	TGCGCCAGCAGTGAGTCTCCACTTGGGGGTGGCTACACCTTC
TRBV15	TRBD1	few	TRBJ1-1	CATRRQGDTEAFF	TGTGCCACCAGGAGGCAGGGGGACACTGAAGCTTTCTTT
TRBV2	TRBD1	NA	TRBJ1-2	CASGTGTYGYTF	TGTGCCAGCGGGACAGGGACCTATGGCTACACCTTC
TRBV5-3	NA	NA	TRBJ2-5	CASSRLVRETQYF	TGTGCCAGCAGCCGACTAGTAAGGGAGACCCAGTACTTC
TRBV20-1	TRBD2	NA	TRBJ2-7	CSAQVAGSSSYEQYF	TGCAGTGCCCAGGTAGCGGGGAGTAGCTCCTACGAGCAGTACTTC
TRBV15	NA	NA	TRBJ2-7	CATSSLTQDRAYEQYF	TGTGCCACCAGCAGCCTAACCCAGGACAGAGCCTACGAGCAGTACTTC
TRBV5-6	NA	NA	TRBJ2-2	CASIQWGQGITGEQFF	NA